The 25 T cell receptor beta chains listed next were all sequenced from one sample in a study of cytomegalovirus exposure and HLA in healthy donors. It was with 60 Vbeta and 13 Jbeta primers that the PCR ran. Only in-frame clones appear in the TCRdb table, and some are missing; sequencing was by immunoSEQ multiplex PCR. The repertoire holds approximately 89,000 clones, with roughly 76% as singletons. Sequencing was done on a sample of PBMCs. These receptors originate from a female donor in good health and CMV-seronegative.

J is TRBJ2-7 and V is TRBV29-1, with 12 nucleotides matching TRBD1. The CDR3 is 13 amino acids. V lost 6 bases to trimming and J lost 7 bases; unmatched junction nucleotides: 7. Germline assignment: CDR1 SQVTM and CDR2 ANQGSEA. CDR3 sequence: CSVRGQGAREQYF. CDR3 DNA: TGCAGCGTGCGGGGACAGGGGGCCCGGGAGCAGTACTTC.

The chain carries TRBV30 and TRBJ2-5; tentatively, D is TRBD2 (5 bases). This CDR3 region has 15 residues. V lost 4 bases, J lost 5 bases, and 20 bases lay in between. Germline loops: CDR1 GTSNPN, CDR2 SVGIG (reference sequence). CDR3 amino acids: CAWTLRRTGRETQYF. DNA of the CDR3: TGTGCCTGGACCTTACGGAGGACTGGGCGGGAGACCCAGTACTTC.

In this sample, this clone turned up a few times. V is TRBV14 and J is TRBJ2-1; D perhaps matches TRBD2 (6 bases). V lost 3 bases, J lost 9 bases, and 27 bases lay in between. From germline, CDR1 is SGHDN and CDR2 FVKESK. There are 18 residues in the CDR3. The CDR3 is CASSHRGWGFQHVSEQFF. The DNA for the CDR3 is TGTGCCAGCAGCCATCGGGGGTGGGGGTTTCAACATGTGAGTGAGCAGTTCTTC.

This clone was detected only a few times. The chain employs TRBV7-2 and TRBJ2-7; D not resolved. The CDR3 sequence is 14 residues long. In germline, CDR1 is SGHTA, CDR2 FQGNSA. V lost 2 bases and J 6 bases, leaving 14 bases between the germline ends. CDR3 sequence reads: CASSLFLPELEQYF. The CDR3 DNA sequence: TGTGCCAGCAGCTTATTCCTCCCGGAGCTCGAGCAGTACTTC.

V and J are TRBV7-2 and TRBJ1-5, with D unclear. Germline V gives CDR1 SGHTA, CDR2 FQGNSA. V lost 2 bases, J lost 3 bases, and 8 bases lay in between. This CDR3 is built from 14 residues. In nucleotides, the CDR3 is TGTGCCAGCAGCTTATTTCAGTACAATCAGCCCCAGCATTTT. Amino acid sequence: CASSLFQYNQPQHF.

The chain is built from TRBV7-2 and TRBJ2-7; 9 nucleotides match TRBD1. With 5 bases clipped from V and 4 bases from J, the junction kept 9 bases outside the gene matches. The CDR3 sequence is 15 residues long. The V gene's germline CDR1 is SGHTA and CDR2 FQGNSA. Here the CDR3 DNA reads TGTGCCAGCAGCACCCGACAGGGGGTCTCGTACGAGCAGTACTTC. Its protein is CASSTRQGVSYEQYF. The whole variable domain, remainder taken from reference TRBV7-2 and TRBJ2-7, is GAGVSQSPSNKVTEKGKDVELRCDPISGHTALYWYRQSLGQGLEFLIYFQGNSAPDKSGLPSDRFSAERTGGSVSTLTIQRTQQEDSAVYLCASSTRQGVSYEQYFGPGTRLTVT.

The J gene is TRBJ2-3, the V gene TRBV5-1; weak D call: TRBD1 (5 bases). The CDR3 runs to 17 residues. With 0 bases removed from V and 4 bases from J, the gap between germline ends came to 18 bases. Germline V gives CDR1 SGHRS, CDR2 YFSETQ. In nucleotides, the CDR3 is TGCGCCAGCAGCTTGGGGGGCCAACCGGGCGGCCCAGATACGCAGTATTTT. This codes for CASSLGGQPGGPDTQYF.

The chain links TRBV6-1 to TRBJ2-1, with TRBD1 matching 8 bases. The V and J ends lost 1 base and 10 bases, in that order; junction bases with no gene match: 3. The length of the CDR3 is 13 residues. Germline assignment: CDR1 MNHNS and CDR2 SASEGT. The CDR3 loop reads CASSEGDRREQFF. Here the CDR3 DNA reads TGTGCCAGCAGTGAAGGGGACAGGCGGGAGCAGTTCTTC.

There are a few counts of this clone. This chain uses TRBV18 with TRBJ2-2; TRBD1 aligns across 8 bases. V lost 3 bases and J lost 7; bases outside the gene matches: 7. The CDR3 has 15 residues. Per germline, CDR1 KGHSH and CDR2 LQKENI. The CDR3 coding sequence is TGTGCCAGCTCACCGTCGGACAGGGACGGCGGGGAGCTGTTTTTT. Translated, it gives CASSPSDRDGGELFF.

This clone turned up a few times. This rearrangement joins TRBV5-6 to TRBJ2-1, with D maybe TRBD1 (5 bases). CDR3 length: 13 residues. Trimming stripped 0 bases from V and 5 bases from J, with 6 bases between. Germline V lookup: CDR1 SGHDT, CDR2 YYEEEE. The CDR3 nucleotides are TGTGCCAGCAGCTTGGGACAGCACAATGAGCAGTTCTTC. It is translated as CASSLGQHNEQFF.

This clone came up a few times. The rearrangement uses TRBV5-4 and TRBJ1-2; no clear D. CDR1 is SGHNT and CDR2 is YYREEE in the germline V gene (reference sequence). Between the trimmed V and J ends, which lost 4 bases and 4 bases, there was a span of 14 bases. The CDR3 runs to 14 residues. For the CDR3, the DNA is TGTGCCAGCAGCCTAAGGACTGCAAGCTATGGCTACACCTTC. Translated: CASSLRTASYGYTF.

The genes are TRBV5-4 and TRBJ2-3; tentatively, D is TRBD1 (5 bases). The V end was cut by 4 bases, the J end by 7 bases, with 22 bases between. Germline V gene lookup returns CDR1 SGHNT and CDR2 YYREEE (reference sequence). This CDR3 has 16 amino acids. CDR3 residues: CASSGRLGPQVHTQYF. CDR3 DNA sequence: TGTGCCAGCAGCGGTCGGCTGGGGCCCCAAGTTCATACGCAGTATTTT.

The chain has TRBV27 and TRBJ2-1; 9 bases are a match to TRBD2. The germline V gene has CDR1 MNHEY and CDR2 SMNVEV (reference sequence). J lost 6 bases, V lost 2 bases, and 8 bases had no gene match. This CDR3 has 16 residues. The CDR3 region is CASSLVGLAGFNEQFF. CDR3 DNA sequence: TGTGCCAGCAGTTTAGTAGGGCTAGCGGGGTTCAATGAGCAGTTCTTC.

This sequence joins TRBV4-1 and TRBJ2-1, with a weak D call TRBD2 (6 bases). This CDR3 contains 15 residues. Germline values: CDR1 MGHRA, CDR2 YSYEKL. The V end lost 2 bases, the J end lost 3 bases, and 11 bases lay between the germline ends. The CDR3 loop reads CASSQMPSVYNEQFF. The CDR3, as DNA: TGCGCCAGCAGCCAAATGCCTAGCGTCTACAATGAGCAGTTCTTC.

This chain joins TRBV2 and TRBJ2-7, with TRBD2 identical over 10 bases. The germline gives CDR1 SNHLY, CDR2 FYNNEI. This CDR3 has 13 amino acids. Trimming removed 3 bases from V and 6 bases from J; junction bases left unmatched: 2. CDR3 amino acids: CASSEGLATEQYF. DNA for the CDR3: TGTGCCAGCAGTGAGGGACTAGCGACCGAGCAGTACTTC. Variable domain in full (rest from reference TRBV2 and TRBJ2-7): EPEVTQTPSHQVTQMGQEVILRCVPISNHLYFYWYRQILGQKVEFLVSFYNNEISEKSEIFDDQFSVERPDGSNFTLKIRSTKLEDSAMYFCASSEGLATEQYFGPGTRLTVT.

This chain uses TRBV27 with TRBJ2-3; maybe TRBD2 (6 bases). Germline CDR1 is MNHEY and CDR2 is SMNVEV (reference sequence). The V and J ends lost 4 bases and 3 bases respectively, with 8 bases between them. The CDR3 runs to 13 residues. The chain's CDR3 is CASSYAGTDTQYF. The DNA of the CDR3 is TGTGCCAGCAGTTATGCGGGGACAGATACGCAGTATTTT.

A note on this clone: Compared with germline, one end of the junction differs, possibly owing to a read error. This chain joins TRBV7-9 and TRBJ2-5; 10 bases are shared with TRBD1. Germline V lookup: CDR1 SEHNR, CDR2 FQNEAQ (reference sequence). The CDR3 has 16 amino acids. This chain's CDR3 is CSSSPGQGQGRETQYF. Here the CDR3 DNA reads TGTTCCAGCAGCCCGGGACAGGGGCAAGGGCGGGAGACCCAGTACTTC. Together with reference TRBV7-9 and TRBJ2-5, the CDR3 gives the full variable domain: DTGVSQNPRHKITKRGQNVTFRCDPISEHNRLYWYRQTLGQGPEFLTYFQNEAQLEKSRLLSDRFSAERPKGSFSTLEIQRTEQGDSAMYLCSSSPGQGQGRETQYFGPGTRLLVL.

The gene calls are TRBV2 and TRBJ2-7; 10 bases are a match to TRBD1. There are 15 residues in the CDR3. V lost 4 bases and J lost 0; bases outside the gene matches: 3. Looked up from germline, CDR1 is SNHLY and CDR2 is FYNNEI. The CDR3 is CASSGQGAVSYEQYF. Written as DNA, the CDR3 is TGTGCCAGCAGTGGACAGGGGGCTGTCTCCTACGAGCAGTACTTC.

There are many counts of this clone. This sample also contains other DNA sequences that code for the same CDR3. The rearrangement uses TRBV6-1 and TRBJ2-7; D might be TRBD1 (5 bases). V lost 2 bases, J lost 1 base, and 9 bases lay in between. Germline CDR1 reads MNHNS; CDR2 reads SASEGT. The CDR3 is made up of 14 amino acids. CDR3 nucleotide sequence: TGTGCCAGCAGTGAAACCCAGGGTTCCTACGAGCAGTACTTC. It codes for CASSETQGSYEQYF.

The chain couples TRBV18 to TRBJ2-2, with 7 bases fitting TRBD1. There are 15 residues in the CDR3. V shed 5 bases and J 3 bases; nucleotides not matched to a gene: 6. The V gene's germline CDR1 is KGHSH and CDR2 LQKENI. The CDR3: CASSMGQIDTGELFF. CDR3 DNA sequence: TGTGCCAGCTCAATGGGACAGATTGACACCGGGGAGCTGTTTTTT.

This clone showed up just a few times. The chain recombines TRBV5-1 with TRBJ2-2, with 7 bases matching TRBD1. Trimming at V came to 0 bases and at J to 7 bases, leaving 9 bases not matched to a gene. CDR1 is SGHRS, CDR2 YFSETQ, per germline. The CDR3 totals 16 residues. In DNA, the CDR3 is TGCGCCAGCAGCTTGGAAAGGGGGCAAGTCCACGGGGAGCTGTTTTTT. Translation gives CASSLERGQVHGELFF. Full variable domain (remainder filled in from reference TRBV5-1 and TRBJ2-2): KAGVTQTPRYLIKTRGQQVTLSCSPISGHRSVSWYQQTPGQGLQFLFEYFSETQRNKGNFPGRFSGRQFSNSRSEMNVSTLELGDSALYLCASSLERGQVHGELFFGEGSRLTVL.

The chain recombines TRBV28 with TRBJ2-7; tentatively, D is TRBD2 (7 bases). The CDR3 loop spans 14 amino acids. V lost 7 bases, J lost 0 bases, and 13 bases lay in between. Per germline, CDR1 MDHEN and CDR2 SYDVKM. The CDR3 DNA reads TGTGCCAGCAAAGGGAGGGGGTACTCCTACGAGCAGTACTTC. Protein sequence: CASKGRGYSYEQYF.

The chain links TRBV15 to TRBJ1-5; 7 nucleotides match TRBD1. Trimming removed 0 bases from V and 6 bases from J; junction bases left unmatched: 5. The CDR3 consists of 15 residues. Germline V gene sequence: CDR1 LNHNV, CDR2 YYDKDF (reference sequence). The CDR3 DNA follows: TGTGCCACCAGCAGAGATGGTACAGGGGTTCAGCCCCAGCATTTT. Translating it yields CATSRDGTGVQPQHF.

The genes are TRBV5-4 and TRBJ1-1; D is possibly TRBD1 (5 bases). The CDR3 covers 14 residues. The germline V and J ends were trimmed by 0 bases and 8 bases, with 14 bases remaining between them. The germline gives CDR1 SGHNT, CDR2 YYREEE (reference sequence). The CDR3 spells CASSLASGGMEAFF. In DNA, the CDR3 is TGTGCCAGCAGCTTGGCCAGCGGGGGGATGGAAGCTTTCTTT.

This chain links TRBV6-1 with TRBJ1-2; D is possibly TRBD1 (5 bases). Germline V gene data show CDR1 as MNHNS and CDR2 as SASEGT. The CDR3 loop spans 15 amino acids. V dropped 3 bases and J dropped 6 bases, with 17 bases sitting between them. For the CDR3, the DNA is TGTGCCAGCAGTGAGGGTCTGGGGCGCCGGGATGGCTACACCTTC. It codes for CASSEGLGRRDGYTF.